The rows below give T cell receptor beta chains drawn from one sample of a study of T cells after yellow fever vaccination. TCRdb ran MiXCR on the 5' RACE reads and lists one entry per CDR3 protein. Of 200,000 to 250,000 distinct CDR3 sequences listed, less than 8.5% are singletons. This specimen was CD4+ T cells sorted from PBMCs, taken 15 days after the yellow fever booster vaccination. The source is a young man who received the YFV17D yellow fever vaccine. Each CDR3 is given with its conserved first and last residue. Each record gives: V gene, J gene, CDR3 length, clone size, D gene, CDR3 DNA, CDR3 protein. The D gene is left open where the match is weak. Where a row states a size, it is once, few, many or the class of an expanded clone; other rows omit it.

V: TRBV7-2; J: TRBJ2-7; length: 16; size: few; D: TRBD2; DNA: TGTGCCAGCAGCTCCCGGACTAGCGGGAGGGCCAACGAGCAGTACTTC; CDR3: CASSSRTSGRANEQYF
V: TRBV7-6; J: TRBJ1-6; length: 15; size: -; D: -; DNA: TGTGCCAGCAGCCCCGACCGTATGGATAATTCACCCCTCCACTTT; CDR3: CASSPDRMDNSPLHF
V: TRBV7-3; J: TRBJ2-1; length: 13; size: few; D: -; DNA: TGTGCCAGCAGCCTAGGTCGAGACGATGAGCAGTTCTTC; CDR3: CASSLGRDDEQFF
V: TRBV2; J: TRBJ1-6; length: 14; size: few; D: TRBD1; DNA: TGTGCCAGCAGGGACAGGGGGCTGGACTCACCCCTCCACTTT; CDR3: CASRDRGLDSPLHF
V: TRBV19; J: TRBJ1-1; length: 14; size: -; D: -; DNA: TGTGCCAGTAGTCTAGGGAAAATGAACACTGAGGCCTTCTTT; CDR3: CASSLGKMNTEAFF
V: TRBV7-9; J: TRBJ1-6; length: 13; size: -; D: -; DNA: TGTGCCAGCAGCACACGGGACTCTTCACCCCTCCACTTT; CDR3: CASSTRDSSPLHF
V: TRBV6-5; J: TRBJ2-1; length: 11; size: few; D: -; DNA: TGTGCCAGCAGTCGCCGGGACCAGCAGTTCTTC; CDR3: CASSRRDQQFF
V: TRBV7-2; J: TRBJ1-4; length: 14; size: -; D: -; DNA: TGTGCCAGCAGGTCGGGGAGGTGGAATGAAAAACTGTTTTTT; CDR3: CASRSGRWNEKLFF
V: TRBV5-5; J: TRBJ2-6; length: 16; size: -; D: -; DNA: TGTGCCAGCAGCTTGGACGCGAGCTCTGGGGCCAACGTCCTGACTTTC; CDR3: CASSLDASSGANVLTF
V: TRBV4-3; J: TRBJ2-3; length: 18; size: -; D: TRBD2; DNA: TGCGCCAGCAGCCAAACTCTGGCTAGCGGGGGCCTCACAGATACGCAGTATTTT; CDR3: CASSQTLASGGLTDTQYF
V: TRBV7-9; J: TRBJ1-1; length: 15; size: -; D: TRBD1; DNA: TGTGCCAGCAGCTTTAAAGGACAGGGGACCACTGAAGCTTTCTTT; CDR3: CASSFKGQGTTEAFF
V: TRBV5-1; J: TRBJ2-2; length: 18; size: few; D: TRBD2; DNA: TGCGCCAGCAGCCCCGTCGCGGGACTAGCGGGAGAGGCCGGGGAGCTGTTTTTT; CDR3: CASSPVAGLAGEAGELFF
V: TRBV15; J: TRBJ2-7; length: 14; size: many; D: -; DNA: TGTGCCACCAGCAGAGGGTCGATTACCTACGAGCAGTACTTC; CDR3: CATSRGSITYEQYF
V: TRBV15; J: TRBJ1-2; length: 15; size: -; D: -; DNA: TGTGCCACCAGCAGAGGACCGGGGGCCCCCTATGGCTACACCTTC; CDR3: CATSRGPGAPYGYTF
V: TRBV5-1; J: TRBJ2-5; length: 15; size: many; D: -; DNA: TGCGCCAGCAGCCGGGGAGACCAAAGATGGGAGACCCAGTACTTC; CDR3: CASSRGDQRWETQYF
V: TRBV7-2; J: TRBJ2-7; length: 15; size: few; D: TRBD2; DNA: TGTGCCAGCAGCTCACGACTAGCGGGAGGACAGGAGCAGTACTTC; CDR3: CASSSRLAGGQEQYF
V: TRBV11-2; J: TRBJ2-1; length: 17; size: few; D: TRBD2; DNA: TGTGCCAGCAGCCACGGGAGACTAGCGGGAGTTGGTAATGAGCAGTTCTTC; CDR3: CASSHGRLAGVGNEQFF
V: TRBV20-1; J: TRBJ2-3; length: 12; size: -; D: -; DNA: TGCAGTGCTAGCCCGATGGGCGATACGCAGTATTTT; CDR3: CSASPMGDTQYF
V: TRBV6-1; J: TRBJ2-7; length: 15; size: few; D: TRBD1; DNA: TGTGCCAGCAGTGAAGCCGACAGGGGGTACTACGAGCAGTACTTC; CDR3: CASSEADRGYYEQYF
V: TRBV6-1; J: TRBJ2-7; length: 13; size: few; D: -; DNA: TGTGCCAGCAGGCCGGGGTTCTCCTACGAGCAGTACTTC; CDR3: CASRPGFSYEQYF
V: TRBV5-1; J: TRBJ1-2; length: 12; size: -; D: TRBD1; DNA: TGCGCCAGCTCCGGGACAGCCTATGGCTACACCTTC; CDR3: CASSGTAYGYTF
V: TRBV28; J: TRBJ2-1; length: 13; size: many; D: TRBD1; DNA: TGTGCCAGCAGTCGGTACAGGGGCAATGAGCAGTTCTTC; CDR3: CASSRYRGNEQFF
V: TRBV12-3/TRBV12-4; J: TRBJ1-6; length: 14; size: few; D: -; DNA: TGTGCCAGCAGTTTCGGGAGGGATAATTCACCCCTCCACTTT; CDR3: CASSFGRDNSPLHF
V: TRBV7-9; J: TRBJ1-4; length: 13; size: many; D: -; DNA: TGTGCCAGCAGCCGACTGGTCCAGGAAAAACTGTTTTTT; CDR3: CASSRLVQEKLFF